These 2 T cell receptor beta chains were all obtained from the same sample, sequenced in a study of cytomegalovirus exposure and HLA in healthy donors. PCR amplification relied on 60 Vbeta primers (plus 13 Jbeta primers). The data were produced by immunoSEQ multiplex PCR, yet TCRdb's version contains in-frame clones alone and is incomplete. The sample yields about 110,000 clones, just under 70% seen once. The material sequenced was PBMCs. The receptors shown here come from a woman in her 70s in good health and CMV-seropositive.

This chain joins TRBV2 and TRBJ2-1; 8 bases line up with TRBD2. Looked up from germline, CDR1 is SNHLY and CDR2 is FYNNEI. The V gene end was trimmed by 4 bases and the J gene end by 6 bases; junction bases not matched to a gene: 8. The CDR3 covers 15 residues. CDR3 sequence: CASSGNAGGSNEQFF. The CDR3 DNA reads as TGTGCCAGCAGTGGAAATGCGGGGGGCTCCAATGAGCAGTTCTTC.

The chain employs TRBV5-6 and TRBJ1-1; tentative D call: TRBD1 (5 bases). The V gene's germline CDR1 is SGHDT and CDR2 YYEEEE. Trimming left V 7 bases short and J 4 bases short, with 20 bases between. The CDR3 spans 15 residues. The DNA of the CDR3 is TGTGCCAGCTCACGGGTTGGGGGGGGAGGCACTGAAGCTTTCTTT. Translated, it gives CASSRVGGGGTEAFF.